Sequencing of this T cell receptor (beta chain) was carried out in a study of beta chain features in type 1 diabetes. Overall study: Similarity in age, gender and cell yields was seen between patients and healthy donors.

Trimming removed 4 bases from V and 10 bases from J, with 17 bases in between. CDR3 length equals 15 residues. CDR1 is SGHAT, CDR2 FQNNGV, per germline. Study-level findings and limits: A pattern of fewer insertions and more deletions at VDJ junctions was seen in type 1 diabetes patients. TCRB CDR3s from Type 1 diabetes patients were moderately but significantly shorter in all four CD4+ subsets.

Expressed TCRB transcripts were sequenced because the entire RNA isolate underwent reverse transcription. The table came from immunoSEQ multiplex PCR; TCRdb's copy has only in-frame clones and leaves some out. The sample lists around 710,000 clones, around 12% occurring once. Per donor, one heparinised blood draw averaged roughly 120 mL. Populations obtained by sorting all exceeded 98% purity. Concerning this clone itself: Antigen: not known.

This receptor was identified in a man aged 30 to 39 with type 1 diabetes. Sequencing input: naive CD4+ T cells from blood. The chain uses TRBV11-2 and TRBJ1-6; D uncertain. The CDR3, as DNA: TGTGCCAGCAGCTCACTTAAGGTTATGGGGTCACCCCTCCACTTT. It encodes CASSSLKVMGSPLHF. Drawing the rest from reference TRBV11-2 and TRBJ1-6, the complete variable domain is EAGVAQSPRYKIIEKRQSVAFWCNPISGHATLYWYQQILGQGPKLLIQFQNNGVVDDSQLPKDRFSAERLKGVDSTLKIQPAKLEDSAVYLCASSSLKVMGSPLHFGNGTRLTVT.